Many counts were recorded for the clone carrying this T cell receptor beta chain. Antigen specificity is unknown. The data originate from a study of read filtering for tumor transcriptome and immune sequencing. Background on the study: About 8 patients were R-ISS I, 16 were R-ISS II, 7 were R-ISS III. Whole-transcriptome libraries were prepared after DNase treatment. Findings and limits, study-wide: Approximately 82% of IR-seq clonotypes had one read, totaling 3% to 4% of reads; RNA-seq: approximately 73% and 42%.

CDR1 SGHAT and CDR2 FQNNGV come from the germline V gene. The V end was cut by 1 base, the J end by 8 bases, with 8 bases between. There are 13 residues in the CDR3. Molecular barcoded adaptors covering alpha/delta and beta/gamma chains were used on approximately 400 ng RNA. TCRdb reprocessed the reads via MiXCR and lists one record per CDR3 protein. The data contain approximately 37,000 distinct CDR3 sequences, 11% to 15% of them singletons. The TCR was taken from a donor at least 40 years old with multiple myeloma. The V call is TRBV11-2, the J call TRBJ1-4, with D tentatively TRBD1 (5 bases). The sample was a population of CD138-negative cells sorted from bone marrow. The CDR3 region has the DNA TGTGCCAGCAGCTTAGGTGGGGACGAAAAACTGTTTTTT. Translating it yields CASSLGGDEKLFF.